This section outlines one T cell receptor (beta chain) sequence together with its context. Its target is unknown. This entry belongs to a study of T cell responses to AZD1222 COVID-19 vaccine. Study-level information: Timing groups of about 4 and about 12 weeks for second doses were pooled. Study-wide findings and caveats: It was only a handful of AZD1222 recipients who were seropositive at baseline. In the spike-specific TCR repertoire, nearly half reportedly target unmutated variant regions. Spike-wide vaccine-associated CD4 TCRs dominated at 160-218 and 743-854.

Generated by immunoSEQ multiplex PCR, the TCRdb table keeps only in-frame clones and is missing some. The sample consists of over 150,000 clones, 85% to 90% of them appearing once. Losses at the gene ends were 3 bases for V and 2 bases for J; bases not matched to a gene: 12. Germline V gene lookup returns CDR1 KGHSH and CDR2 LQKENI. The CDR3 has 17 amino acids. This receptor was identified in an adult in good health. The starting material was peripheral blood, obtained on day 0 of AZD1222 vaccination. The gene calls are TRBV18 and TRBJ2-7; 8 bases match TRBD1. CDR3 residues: CASSPGPRGPVAYEQYF. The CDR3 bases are TGTGCCAGCTCACCCGGCCCCAGGGGGCCGGTAGCCTACGAGCAGTACTTC. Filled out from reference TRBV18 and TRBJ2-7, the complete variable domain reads NAGVMQNPRHLVRRRGQEARLRCSPMKGHSHVYWYRQLPEEGLKFMVYLQKENIIDESGMPKERFSAEFPKEGPSILRIQQVVRGDSAAYFCASSPGPRGPVAYEQYFGPGTRLTVT.